This entry is about one T cell receptor (beta chain). TCRdb passed the 5' RACE reads through MiXCR, listing each CDR3 protein once. The sample carries 500,000 to 700,000 distinct CDR3 sequences, 15% to 20% recorded once. These data are taken from a study of T cells after yellow fever vaccination. Overall study: Researchers used SMART-Seq v4 Ultra Low Input to prepare fractions that had low cell numbers.

The material sequenced was PBMCs, taken 15 days after the yellow fever booster vaccination. This sequence originates from a man aged 30 to 39 who received the YFV17D yellow fever vaccine.

CDR3 bases: TGTGCCAGCAGTTTGCCCCTTACAGGGGGCATGGAGACCCAGTACTTC. Amino acids: CASSLPLTGGMETQYF. V gene TRBV12-3 or TRBV12-4 combines with J gene TRBJ2-5; 9 bases map to TRBD1. The CDR3 extends over 16 amino acids. The J segment lost 5 bases and the V segment lost 3 bases, leaving 10 bases of the junction unmatched.